Shown below are 21 T cell receptor beta chains from a single sample sequenced in a study of T cell responses to AZD1222 COVID-19 vaccine. Libraries were prepared by immunoSEQ multiplex PCR; TCRdb keeps only in-frame clonotypes and omits some of them. The profile shows fewer than 200,000 clones, 85% to 90% of them singletons. The sequenced sample was peripheral blood, obtained on day 0 of AZD1222 vaccination. Source of these receptors: an adult in good health.

This chain links TRBV6-2 or TRBV6-3 with TRBJ2-1; 8 bases are shared with TRBD2. Unmatched junction bases numbered 3, after V lost 0 bases and J lost 8 bases. Germline lookup yields CDR1 MNHEY and CDR2 SVGEGT. The CDR3 has 14 amino acids. CDR3 nucleotide sequence: TGTGCCAGCAGTTACTCGGCGGGAGGATATGAGCAGTTCTTC. It translates to CASSYSAGGYEQFF.

V and J are TRBV10-3 and TRBJ2-5; the D gene could be TRBD1 or TRBD2 (5 bases each). The germline V gene encodes CDR1 ENHRY and CDR2 SYGVKD. This CDR3 spans 13 amino acids. The V gene lost 10 bases and the J gene lost 4 bases, with 16 bases spanning the gap. CDR3 region: CATAGDRRETQYF. In nucleotides, the CDR3 is TGTGCCACGGCTGGGGACCGCCGAGAGACCCAGTACTTC.

This chain joins TRBV5-1 and TRBJ2-1, with a tentative D call TRBD1 (5 bases). The CDR3 consists of 17 residues. V was clipped by 0 bases and J by 0 bases, with 13 bases between them. The germline V gene encodes CDR1 SGHRS and CDR2 YFSETQ. This chain's CDR3 is CASSLDRGRSSYNEQFF. Written as DNA, the CDR3 is TGCGCCAGCAGCTTGGATAGGGGTCGGAGCTCCTACAATGAGCAGTTCTTC. The full variable domain, in which reference TRBV5-1 and TRBJ2-1 provide the parts outside the CDR3, is KAGVTQTPRYLIKTRGQQVTLSCSPISGHRSVSWYQQTPGQGLQFLFEYFSETQRNKGNFPGRFSGRQFSNSRSEMNVSTLELGDSALYLCASSLDRGRSSYNEQFFGPGTRLTVL.

The CDR3 here is CASSSKVQPIQETQYF. In DNA form, the CDR3 reads TGTGCCAGCAGTTCTAAGGTACAACCGATACAAGAGACCCAGTACTTC. The chain recombines TRBV28 with TRBJ2-5, with D unresolved. Trimming shortened V by 4 bases and J by 2 bases, and 17 bases separated the two germline ends. Germline CDR1 reads MDHEN; CDR2 reads SYDVKM. This CDR3 has 16 amino acids.

The chain combines TRBV11-2 with TRBJ2-2, with D hard to call. V gave up 1 base and J gave up 4 bases, with 7 bases separating them. The V gene's germline CDR1 is SGHAT and CDR2 FQNNGV. The CDR3 runs to 14 residues. CDR3 in DNA: TGTGCCAGCAGCTTAGTAAGAAGCACCGGGGAGCTGTTTTTT. It yields the protein CASSLVRSTGELFF.

The V call is TRBV6-5, the J call TRBJ1-5; D may be TRBD1 (6 bases). CDR1 and CDR2 (germline): MNHEY, SVGAGI. With 6 bases removed from V and 0 bases from J, the gap between germline ends came to 12 bases. The CDR3 has 15 residues. CDR3 nucleotides: TGTGCCAGCAGGGAGACAGGTGATAGCAATCAGCCCCAGCATTTT. This codes for CASRETGDSNQPQHF.

The chain combines TRBV9 with TRBJ2-2; 15 positions agree with TRBD2. Germline CDR1 and CDR2: SGDLS and YYNGEE. V shed 4 bases and J 3 bases; nucleotides not matched to a gene: 10. The CDR3 is 19 residues long. CDR3 region: CASSLRTSGREGDTGELFF. CDR3 sequence (DNA): TGTGCCAGCAGCTTAAGGACTAGCGGGAGGGAAGGGGACACCGGGGAGCTGTTTTTT. Full variable domain (missing parts from reference TRBV9 and TRBJ2-2): DSGVTQTPKHLITATGQRVTLRCSPRSGDLSVYWYQQSLDQGLQFLIQYYNGEERAKGNILERFSAQQFPDLHSELNLSSLELGDSALYFCASSLRTSGREGDTGELFFGEGSRLTVL.

V is TRBV10-1 and J is TRBJ2-5, with 8 bases matching TRBD2. The V gene end was trimmed by 8 bases and the J gene end by 5 bases; junction bases not matched to a gene: 13. Germline CDR1 reads WNHNN; CDR2 reads SYGVQD (reference sequence). The CDR3 is made up of 15 amino acids. The CDR3 nucleotides are TGCGCCAGCGGTCAGCGGGAGTTCGGTATTGAGACCCAGTACTTC. Translating gives CASGQREFGIETQYF.

This chain links TRBV18 with TRBJ1-1; 10 positions match TRBD1. The CDR3 consists of 14 residues. Trimming took 5 bases from V and 2 from J; bases not matched to a gene: 2. CDR1 and CDR2 (germline): KGHSH, LQKENI. The chain's CDR3 is CASSGDRGNTEAFF. CDR3 nucleotides: TGTGCCAGCTCAGGGGACAGGGGAAACACTGAAGCTTTCTTT. Drawing the rest from reference TRBV18 and TRBJ1-1, the complete variable domain is NAGVMQNPRHLVRRRGQEARLRCSPMKGHSHVYWYRQLPEEGLKFMVYLQKENIIDESGMPKERFSAEFPKEGPSILRIQQVVRGDSAAYFCASSGDRGNTEAFFGQGTRLTVV.

The genes are TRBV6-4 and TRBJ2-2; the D gene is possibly TRBD2 (5 bases). Germline V gives CDR1 MRHNA, CDR2 SNTAGT. Deletions cut 5 bases from V and 1 base from J, with 5 bases between. CDR3 length: 13 amino acids. DNA of the CDR3: TGTGCCAGCAGTAGCGGGAACACCGGGGAGCTGTTTTTT. It specifies CASSSGNTGELFF.

This clone was found once. The CDR3 region has the DNA TGCAGTGCTAGTAGGGCGGCGGCGGAGACCCAGTACTTC. Protein product: CSASRAAAETQYF. The V and J genes are TRBV20-1 and TRBJ2-5; D is undetermined. Per the germline V gene, CDR1 is DFQATT and CDR2 is SNEGSKA (reference sequence). Trimming removed 3 bases at V and 5 bases at J, with 13 bases between. The CDR3 covers 13 residues.

V usage is TRBV2 and J usage is TRBJ2-1, with 7 bases aligning to TRBD1. CDR1 and CDR2 from the germline V gene are SNHLY and FYNNEI. Trimming took 5 bases from V and 7 from J; bases not matched to a gene: 11. The CDR3 extends over 15 amino acids. The CDR3 here is CASSTDRVIGNEQFF. The CDR3 nucleotides read TGTGCCAGCAGTACCGACAGGGTTATAGGGAATGAGCAGTTCTTC.

The V gene is TRBV6-5, the J gene TRBJ2-5, with TRBD2 as a possible D gene (6 bases). Germline V gene data show CDR1 as MNHEY and CDR2 as SVGAGI. V shed 7 bases and J shed 4 bases, with 19 bases lying between them. The CDR3 is 15 residues long. The CDR3 here is CASTPAGQGGETQYF. For the CDR3, the DNA is TGTGCCAGCACCCCGGCGGGGCAGGGAGGAGAGACCCAGTACTTC.

The V and J genes are TRBV29-1 and TRBJ2-5; no clear D. This CDR3 is 12 amino acids long. Deletions cut 4 bases from V and 5 bases from J, with 11 bases between. Germline V gives CDR1 SQVTM, CDR2 ANQGSEA. CDR3 coding DNA: TGCAGCGTTGGCGTCGGCCGCGAGACCCAGTACTTC. It translates to CSVGVGRETQYF.

CDR3 bases: TGTGCCAGCAGTGAAGCGCTTTTGAACTCTGGAAACACCATATATTTT. Amino acids: CASSEALLNSGNTIYF. The chain recombines TRBV2 with TRBJ1-3; D remains ambiguous. This CDR3 is 16 amino acids long. Looked up from germline, CDR1 is SNHLY and CDR2 is FYNNEI. Trimming shortened V by 0 bases and J by 0 bases, and 9 bases separated the two germline ends.

The chain joins TRBV18 to TRBJ2-5, with D possibly being TRBD2 (6 bases). The V gene's germline CDR1 is KGHSH and CDR2 LQKENI. This CDR3 has 18 amino acids. Deletions cut 0 bases from V and 1 base from J, with 18 bases between. Written as DNA, the CDR3 is TGTGCCAGCTCACCACCGAGGGGTTCGGCGCGGGGCCAAGAGACCCAGTACTTC. Translated: CASSPPRGSARGQETQYF.

This clone was counted a single time. The chain carries TRBV5-6 and TRBJ1-4, with 10 bases identical to TRBD1. In germline, CDR1 is SGHDT, CDR2 YYEEEE. The CDR3 is made up of 18 amino acids. Unmatched junction bases numbered 12, after V lost 0 bases and J lost 7 bases. CDR3 nucleotides: TGTGCCAGCAGCTTGGTACCGGGACAGGGGAAATGGAGTGAAAAACTGTTTTTT. This translates into CASSLVPGQGKWSEKLFF.

The rearrangement uses TRBV9 and TRBJ2-1, with 9 nucleotides matching TRBD2. This CDR3 has 16 amino acids. CDR1 is SGDLS, CDR2 YYNGEE, per germline. Germline trimming cut 2 bases from V and 2 bases from J; bases unmatched to any gene: 5. The CDR3 region has the DNA TGTGCCAGCAGCGTCCCAGCGGGGGGAACCTACAATGAGCAGTTCTTC. Translation gives CASSVPAGGTYNEQFF.

V gene TRBV6-1 combines with J gene TRBJ1-6, with a tentative D call TRBD1 (6 bases). Trimming shortened V by 1 base and J by 7 bases, and 11 bases separated the two germline ends. CDR1 MNHNS and CDR2 SASEGT come from the germline V gene. The CDR3 runs to 15 residues. CDR3: CASSEVGGQNSPLHF. Written as DNA, the CDR3 is TGTGCCAGCAGTGAAGTGGGGGGGCAAAATTCACCCCTCCACTTT.

The V and J genes are TRBV10-1 and TRBJ1-1; D unclear. This CDR3 region has 12 residues. Germline CDR1 reads WNHNN; CDR2 reads SYGVQD (reference sequence). V lost 2 bases to trimming and J lost 10 bases, with 11 bases between them. CDR3 bases: TGCGCCAGCAGTGAGGTTCCTTTCCCAGCTTTCTTT. Translating gives CASSEVPFPAFF.

The gene calls are TRBV27 and TRBJ1-1; no reliable D call. The length of the CDR3 is 13 residues. The germline gives CDR1 MNHEY, CDR2 SMNVEV (reference sequence). Trimming removed 6 bases from V and 6 bases from J, with 14 bases in between. The CDR3 DNA follows: TGTGCCAGCAGCGAGACGGTAGTGGCTGAAGCTTTCTTT. Amino acids: CASSETVVAEAFF.